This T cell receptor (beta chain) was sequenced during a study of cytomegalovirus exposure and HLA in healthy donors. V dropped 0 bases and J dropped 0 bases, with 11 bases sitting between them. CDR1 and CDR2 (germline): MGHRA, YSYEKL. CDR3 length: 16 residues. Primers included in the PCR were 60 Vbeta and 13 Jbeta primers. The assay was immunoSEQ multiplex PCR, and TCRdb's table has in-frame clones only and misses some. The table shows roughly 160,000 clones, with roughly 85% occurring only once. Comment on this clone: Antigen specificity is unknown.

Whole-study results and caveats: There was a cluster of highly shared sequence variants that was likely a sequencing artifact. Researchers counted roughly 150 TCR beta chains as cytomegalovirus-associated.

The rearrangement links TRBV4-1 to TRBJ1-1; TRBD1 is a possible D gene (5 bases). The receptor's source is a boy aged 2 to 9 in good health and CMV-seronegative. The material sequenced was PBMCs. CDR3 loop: CASSQDLGALNTEAFF. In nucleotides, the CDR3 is TGCGCCAGCAGCCAAGATCTAGGGGCTCTGAACACTGAAGCTTTCTTT.